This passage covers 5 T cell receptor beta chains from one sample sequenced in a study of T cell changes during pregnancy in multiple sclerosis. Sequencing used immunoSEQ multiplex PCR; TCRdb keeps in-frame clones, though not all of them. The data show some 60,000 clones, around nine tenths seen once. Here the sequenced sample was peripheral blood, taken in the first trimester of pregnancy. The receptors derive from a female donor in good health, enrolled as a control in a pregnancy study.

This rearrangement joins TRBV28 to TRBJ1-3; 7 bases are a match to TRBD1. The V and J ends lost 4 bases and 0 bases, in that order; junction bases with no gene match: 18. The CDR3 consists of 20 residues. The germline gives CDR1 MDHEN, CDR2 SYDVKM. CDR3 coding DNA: TGTGCCAGCAGTTCCCCCGACCCGTCACAGGGGTCCCTCTCTGGAAACACCATATATTTT. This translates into CASSSPDPSQGSLSGNTIYF.

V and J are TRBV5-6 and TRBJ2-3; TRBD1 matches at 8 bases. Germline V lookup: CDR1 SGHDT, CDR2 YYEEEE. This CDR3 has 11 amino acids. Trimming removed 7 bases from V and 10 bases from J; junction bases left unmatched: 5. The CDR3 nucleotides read TGTGCCAGCGCAGGGGACAGGTCGCAGTATTTT. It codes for CASAGDRSQYF.

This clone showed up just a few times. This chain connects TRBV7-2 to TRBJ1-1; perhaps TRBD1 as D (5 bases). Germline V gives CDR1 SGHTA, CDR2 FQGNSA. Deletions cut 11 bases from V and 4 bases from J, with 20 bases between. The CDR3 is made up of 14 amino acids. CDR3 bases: TGTGCCCTCGTCGATTGGGGCCCGGGCACTGAAGCTTTCTTT. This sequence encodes CALVDWGPGTEAFF.

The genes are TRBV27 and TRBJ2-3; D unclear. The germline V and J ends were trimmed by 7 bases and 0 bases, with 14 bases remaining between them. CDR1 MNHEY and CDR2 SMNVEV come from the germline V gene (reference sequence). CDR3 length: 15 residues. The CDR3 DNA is TGTGCCAGCACGCTTTTCGGCGGTAGCACAGATACGCAGTATTTT. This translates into CASTLFGGSTDTQYF.

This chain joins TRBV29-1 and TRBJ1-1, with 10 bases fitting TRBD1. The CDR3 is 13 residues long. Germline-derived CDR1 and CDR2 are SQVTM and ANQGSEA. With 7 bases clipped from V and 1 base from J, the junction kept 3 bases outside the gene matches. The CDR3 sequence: CSGDRGQNTEAFF. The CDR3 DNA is TGCAGCGGCGACAGGGGGCAGAACACTGAAGCTTTCTTT.